One and the same sample provided the 28 T cell receptor beta chains below, sequenced in a study of regulatory T cells in long-lasting Graves disease. To make TCR beta libraries, researchers used iRepertoire HTBI primers and Arm-PCR of CDR3 regions. TCRdb fed the multiplex PCR reads into MiXCR, producing one record per CDR3 protein. The table shows fewer than 650,000 distinct CDR3 sequences, with about 16% occurring only once. Time point here: newly diagnosed GD, antithyroid drugs for less than 3 months. RNA from PBMCs was the source of the TCR library. These data also formed part of another study, on T cells in Graves' hyperthyroidism and ophthalmopathy.

The input for sequencing was peripheral blood mononuclear cells (PBMCs), taken at new diagnosis, from a patient treated with antithyroid drugs. Receptors originate from a man aged 18 to 30 with Graves disease.

In regard to this clonotype: Compared with germline, one end of the junction differs, possibly owing to a read error. This chain connects TRBV4-2 to TRBJ1-2, with 8 positions matching TRBD1. This CDR3 is built from 12 residues. The V gene's germline CDR1 is LGHNA and CDR2 YNFKEQ. The DNA of the CDR3 is TGTGCCAGCAGCCAGGGACAGGCTACTTGGGACTTC. This translates into CASSQGQATWDF.

This clonotype came up many times. The chain uses TRBV7-3 and TRBJ1-2; 7 bases agree with TRBD1. The germline CDR1 and CDR2 sequences are SGHTA and FQGTGA. V was pared by 6 bases and J by 4 bases, with 5 bases of the junction left unmatched. CDR3 length: 13 amino acids. Here the CDR3 DNA reads TGTGCCAGCAGTTCCGGGACAGTCTATGGCTACACCTTC. Residues: CASSSGTVYGYTF.

This clonotype occurred many times. The V gene is TRBV28, the J gene TRBJ1-1, with D unclear. This CDR3 spans 14 amino acids. The V and J ends lost 1 base and 10 bases respectively, with 16 bases between them. Per the germline V gene, CDR1 is MDHEN and CDR2 is SYDVKM. The CDR3: CASSLSLSRFVAFF. The CDR3 bases are TGTGCCAGCAGTTTATCCTTGTCCAGGTTTGTAGCTTTCTTT.

This clonotype came up many times. The junction does not match germline at one end; this may be a read error. This sequence joins TRBV5-1 and TRBJ2-3; TRBD2 agrees at 9 bases. CDR1 and CDR2 (germline): SGHRS, YFSETQ. This CDR3 spans 14 amino acids. The CDR3 DNA sequence: TGTGCCAGCAGTCCCAGCGGGAGGACAGATACGCAGTATTTT. Protein: CASSPSGRTDTQYF.

This clonotype has more than one count but fewer than ten. The V call is TRBV20-1, the J call TRBJ2-7; D unclear. The CDR3 runs to 14 residues. Germline V CDR1 and CDR2: DFQATT, SNEGSKA (reference sequence). The V gene lost 0 bases and the J gene lost 3 bases, with 12 bases spanning the gap. In nucleotides, the CDR3 is TGCAGTGCTAGAGATCTTAGACTCATCTACGAGCAGTACTTC. It codes for CSARDLRLIYEQYF.

This clonotype was seen more than once but under ten times. V usage is TRBV6-2 or TRBV6-3 and J usage is TRBJ2-7, with 14 bases matching TRBD2. The V segment lost 5 bases and the J segment 3 bases; nucleotides outside the gene matches: 9. The germline V gene encodes CDR1 MNHEY and CDR2 SVGEGT. The CDR3 totals 17 residues. Here the CDR3 reads CASSPGTSGRLGYEQYF. Written as DNA, the CDR3 is TGTGCCAGCAGTCCGGGGACTAGCGGGAGACTCGGCTACGAGCAGTACTTC.

This sequence joins TRBV24-1 and TRBJ1-5, with TRBD1 as a possible D gene (5 bases). V gave up 0 bases and J gave up 5 bases, with 10 bases separating them. The CDR3 length is 15 residues. Germline CDR1 reads KGHDR; CDR2 reads SFDVKD. The CDR3 region is CATSDLQGPDQPQHF. The CDR3 region has the DNA TGTGCCACCAGTGATTTGCAGGGCCCGGATCAGCCCCAGCATTTT.

This clonotype was seen many times. At one boundary the junction diverges from the germline segment, which might be a read error. The rearrangement joins TRBV5-4 to TRBJ1-1; D might be TRBD1 (5 bases). Germline CDR1 and CDR2: SGHNT and YYREEE (reference sequence). This CDR3 has 13 residues. The CDR3 protein is CASILDTNTEAFF. The CDR3, as DNA: TGTGCCAGCATCTTGGACACAAACACTGAAGCTTTCTTT.

The V and J genes are TRBV9 and TRBJ2-1; D may be TRBD1 (5 bases). Germline CDR1 and CDR2: SGDLS and YYNGEE. The CDR3 contains 16 residues. V lost 0 bases and J lost 0, with 10 bases in between. The CDR3 sequence: CASSVAAGSSYNEQFF. CDR3 coding DNA: TGTGCCAGCAGCGTAGCCGCAGGGTCCTCCTACAATGAGCAGTTCTTC.

This clonotype was detected ten times or more. The CDR3 protein is CASRAYEGWQFF. In DNA form, the CDR3 reads TGTGCCAGCAGAGCGTACGAGGGATGGCAGTTCTTC. The chain combines TRBV7-9 with TRBJ2-1; D possibly corresponds to TRBD2 (5 bases). The V gene's germline CDR1 is SEHNR and CDR2 FQNEAQ (reference sequence). The CDR3 is 12 amino acids. V dropped 6 bases and J dropped 12 bases, with 15 bases sitting between them.

This clonotype was observed many times. The chain couples TRBV12-3 or TRBV12-4 to TRBJ1-6, with D possibly matching TRBD1 (5 bases). CDR3 size: 11 residues. The V and J ends lost 6 bases and 15 bases respectively, with 12 bases between them. This chain's CDR3 is CASSLTAYLHF. The CDR3 DNA follows: TGTGCCAGCAGCCTGACAGCGTACCTCCACTTT.

V and J are TRBV4-1 and TRBJ2-5; TRBD1 matches 8 bases. The CDR3 contains 14 residues. The trim removed 5 bases at V and 2 bases at J, leaving 4 bases unmatched. Germline V gene lookup returns CDR1 MGHRA and CDR2 YSYEKL. This CDR3 reads CASSYTGGQETQYF. CDR3 DNA sequence: TGCGCCAGCAGCTATACAGGGGGTCAAGAGACCCAGTACTTC.

This clonotype appeared many times. The chain is built from TRBV11-2 and TRBJ2-7, with TRBD1 as a possible D gene (5 bases). The V gene's germline CDR1 is SGHAT and CDR2 FQNNGV. V lost 3 bases, J lost 0 bases, and 9 bases lay in between. This CDR3 region has 14 residues. For the CDR3, the DNA is TGTGCCAGCAGCTTGGACACCATCTCCTACGAGCAGTACTTC. It translates to CASSLDTISYEQYF.

Turning to this clonotype: Possible read error: a much larger clone is one base away. This chain connects TRBV27 to TRBJ1-2, with 7 bases aligning to TRBD1. There are 15 residues in the CDR3. Germline V gene lookup returns CDR1 MNHEY and CDR2 SMNVEV (reference sequence). J lost 7 bases, V lost 3 bases, and 11 bases had no gene match. The CDR3 nucleotides are TGTGCCAGCAGTTTTTGGGGAGCAGGGGGGAGTGGCTACACCTTC. Amino acids: CASSFWGAGGSGYTF.

This chain links TRBV3-1 with TRBJ2-3; 15 bases fit TRBD2. Per the germline V gene, CDR1 is LGHDT and CDR2 is YNNKEL (reference sequence). Losses at the gene ends were 5 bases for V and 3 bases for J; bases not matched to a gene: 12. The CDR3 is made up of 19 amino acids. CDR3 sequence reads: CASSGDSRGLAGGTDTQYF. As DNA, the CDR3 is TGTGCCAGCAGCGGCGACAGCAGGGGACTAGCGGGAGGAACAGATACGCAGTATTTT.

The sample holds a few counts of this clonotype. The chain carries TRBV6-2 or TRBV6-3 and TRBJ1-1; 8 bases match TRBD1. V dropped 3 bases and J dropped 1; count of bases not matched to a gene: 4. The CDR3 has 15 amino acids. Germline V gene lookup returns CDR1 MNHEY and CDR2 SVGEGT. The CDR3 sequence: CASSYGTGSNTEAFF. The CDR3 DNA reads TGTGCCAGCAGTTATGGGACAGGATCGAACACTGAAGCTTTCTTT.

This clonotype was found many times. CDR3 loop: CASSEGLHSGNTIYF. CDR3 DNA sequence: TGTGCCAGCAGTGAGGGCCTTCACTCTGGAAACACCATATATTTT. J is TRBJ1-3 and V is TRBV6-1; D gene unclear. Germline loops: CDR1 MNHNS, CDR2 SASEGT. Trimming took 3 bases from V and 0 from J, leaving 9 bases between them. The CDR3 contains 15 residues.

This clonotype has a count of ten or more. This chain uses TRBV12-3 or TRBV12-4 with TRBJ1-1, with TRBD1 identical over 7 bases. V shed 5 bases, J shed 5 bases, and the junction held 8 bases outside the gene matches. The CDR3 has 14 amino acids. Here the CDR3 reads CASSTARGLTEAFF. In DNA, the CDR3 is TGTGCCAGCAGTACAGCAAGGGGGCTTACTGAAGCTTTCTTT.

This clonotype was observed a few times. The rearrangement links TRBV12-3 or TRBV12-4 to TRBJ2-1; TRBD2 might be the D (5 bases). The end of the DNA aligns better with TRBJ2-5, so the J call may be wrong. The CDR3 loop spans 15 amino acids. The CDR3 loop is CASSLAHGVRETQYF. The CDR3 DNA reads as TGTGCCAGCAGTTTAGCGCACGGGGTTAGGGAGACCCAGTACTTC.

The genes are TRBV12-3 or TRBV12-4 and TRBJ2-1; TRBD2 matches 9 bases. The V segment lost 4 bases and the J segment 6 bases; nucleotides outside the gene matches: 7. This CDR3 has 15 residues. The CDR3 coding sequence is TGTGCCAGCAGTTCCAGCGGGAGGCCGATCAATGAGCAGTTCTTC. This codes for CASSSSGRPINEQFF.

This clonotype has just a few counts. This chain uses TRBV18 with TRBJ2-7, with a tentative D call TRBD1 (6 bases). The germline V and J ends were trimmed by 3 bases and 4 bases, with 22 bases remaining between them. The CDR3 is 17 residues long. Germline CDR1 is KGHSH and CDR2 is LQKENI. CDR3 amino acids: CASSPGDTGIPKYEQYF. CDR3 DNA sequence: TGTGCCAGCTCACCCGGTGATACAGGGATTCCGAAATACGAGCAGTACTTC.

This rearrangement joins TRBV10-3 to TRBJ1-5; D is unresolved. The V gene lost 11 bases and the J gene lost 4 bases, with 9 bases spanning the gap. Germline CDR1 is ENHRY and CDR2 is SYGVKD. The CDR3 is 11 residues long. CDR3 sequence (DNA): TGTGCCTTCCTGCGAAATCAGCCCCAGCATTTT. Encoded protein: CAFLRNQPQHF.

This clonotype was observed a few times. V and J are TRBV6-1 and TRBJ2-1; the match to TRBD2 covers 8 bases. CDR1 is MNHNS, CDR2 SASEGT, per germline. The CDR3 extends over 16 amino acids. Losses at the gene ends were 7 bases for V and 9 bases for J; bases not matched to a gene: 17. The CDR3 DNA follows: TGTGCCAGCACCGATAGCGGGATCAAAGGGTTAGGTGAGCAGTTCTTC. Translating it yields CASTDSGIKGLGEQFF.

This clonotype occurred once. A much larger clone lies a single base off, so this may be a read error. The gene calls are TRBV20-1 and TRBJ1-1; 8 nucleotides match TRBD1. With 0 bases clipped from V and 3 bases from J, the junction kept 6 bases outside the gene matches. The V gene's germline CDR1 is DFQATT and CDR2 SNEGSKA (reference sequence). The CDR3 runs to 15 residues. CDR3 protein: CSARDPTGVDTEAFF. The CDR3, as DNA: TGCAGTGCTAGAGATCCGACAGGGGTGGACACTGAAGCTTTCTTT.

The V and J genes are TRBV10-3 and TRBJ1-5; 7 bases align to TRBD1. The trim removed 5 bases at V and 0 bases at J, leaving 13 bases unmatched. Germline CDR1 and CDR2: ENHRY and SYGVKD. The CDR3 totals 18 residues. The CDR3 DNA is TGTGCCATCAGTTGCCCCACGGGACAGTCCTGTAGCAATCAGCCCCAGCATTTT. This sequence encodes CAISCPTGQSCSNQPQHF.

This chain uses TRBV7-8 with TRBJ2-7; D is uncertain. CDR3 length: 15 amino acids. Germline assignment: CDR1 SGHVS and CDR2 FQNEAQ. The ends were cut back, 1 base at V and 4 bases at J, with 14 bases in the middle. The CDR3 DNA is TGTGCCAGCAGCTTAGTCTTGCGGAGAGATTACGAGCAGTACTTC. It yields the protein CASSLVLRRDYEQYF.

This clonotype has only a few counts. The chain employs TRBV5-1 and TRBJ1-5; the D gene is possibly TRBD1 (5 bases). CDR3 length: 15 residues. Trimming cost V 2 bases and J 1 base, with 10 bases left between them. Per the germline V gene, CDR1 is SGHRS and CDR2 is YFSETQ. The CDR3 DNA sequence: TGCGCCAGCAGCTTTGACAGCGGAAGCAATCAGCCCCAGCATTTT. Translating it yields CASSFDSGSNQPQHF. Based on the CDR3 plus reference TRBV5-1 and TRBJ1-5, the full variable domain is KAGVTQTPRYLIKTRGQQVTLSCSPISGHRSVSWYQQTPGQGLQFLFEYFSETQRNKGNFPGRFSGRQFSNSRSEMNVSTLELGDSALYLCASSFDSGSNQPQHFGDGTRLSIL.

There are many counts of this clonotype. The V and J genes are TRBV12-3 or TRBV12-4 and TRBJ2-1; 7 positions agree with TRBD1. V lost 5 bases, J lost 10 bases, and 11 bases stayed unmatched. The CDR3 runs to 14 residues. The CDR3 DNA follows: TGTGCCAGCAGTCCTCCGGGACAGCCTTCGGAGCAGTTCTTC. It is translated as CASSPPGQPSEQFF.